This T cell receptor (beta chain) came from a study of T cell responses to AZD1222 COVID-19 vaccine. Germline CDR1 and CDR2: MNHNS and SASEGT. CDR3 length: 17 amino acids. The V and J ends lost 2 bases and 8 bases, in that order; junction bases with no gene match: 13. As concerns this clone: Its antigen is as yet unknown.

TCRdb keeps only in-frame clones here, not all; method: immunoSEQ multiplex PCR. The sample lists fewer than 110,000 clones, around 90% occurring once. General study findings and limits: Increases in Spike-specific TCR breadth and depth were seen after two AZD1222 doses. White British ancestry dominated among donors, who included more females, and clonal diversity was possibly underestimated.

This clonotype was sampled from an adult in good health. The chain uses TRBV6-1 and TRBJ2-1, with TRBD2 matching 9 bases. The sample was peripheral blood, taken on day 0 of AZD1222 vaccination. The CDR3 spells CASSELPVIAGADEQFF. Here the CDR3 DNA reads TGTGCCAGCAGTGAACTACCTGTCATAGCGGGAGCCGATGAGCAGTTCTTC.